The 32 T cell receptor beta chains listed next were all sequenced from one sample in a study of vaccination and CD4 T cells after COVID-19. The Oncomine TCR Beta short-read assay was applied to DNA of cultured CD4+ T cells. MiXCR, run by TCRdb on the PCR reads, gives a single entry per CDR3 protein. Seen here are about 18,000 distinct CDR3 sequences, around 50% observed once, and the top ten hold more than 6%. Treatment defined: approximately nine-day PBMC culture with coronavirus spike peptide pools or control peptides (ViraFEST assay). Antigens of these TCRs are unknown. The source was CD4+ T cells from blood, cultured in vitro, collected before SARS-CoV-2 vaccination. All receptors derive from a human donor who had recovered from COVID-19.

This clonotype was observed a few times. The chain has TRBV6-1 and TRBJ1-2; possible D gene TRBD1, 5 bases. Between the trimmed V and J ends, which lost 8 bases and 3 bases, there was a span of 7 bases. The CDR3 totals 11 residues. In germline, CDR1 is MNHNS, CDR2 SASEGT. CDR3 sequence reads: CASGADYGYTF. CDR3 in DNA: TGTGCCAGCGGGGCAGACTATGGCTACACCTTC.

This chain connects TRBV19 to TRBJ1-1, with 8 bases that match TRBD1. The germline gives CDR1 LNHDA, CDR2 SQIVND (reference sequence). V lost 6 bases and J lost 6; bases outside the gene matches: 15. This CDR3 is built from 16 residues. DNA of the CDR3: TGTGCCAGTAGGATGCCGAGGACAGGGAATGGGGCTGAAGCTTTCTTT. Translating it yields CASRMPRTGNGAEAFF.

The chain is built from TRBV19 and TRBJ2-7, with 9 nucleotides matching TRBD2. V dropped 3 bases and J dropped 2; count of bases not matched to a gene: 2. The CDR3 is 14 amino acids. Germline values: CDR1 LNHDA, CDR2 SQIVND (reference sequence). The CDR3 loop reads CASSIASGAYEQYF. Written as DNA, the CDR3 is TGTGCCAGTAGTATTGCTAGCGGGGCCTACGAGCAGTACTTC.

Note on this clonotype: A read error may account for a junction end that differs from germline. This chain links TRBV2 with TRBJ1-1; D unclear. This CDR3 has 13 residues. The germline V gene encodes CDR1 SNHLY and CDR2 FYNNEI. CDR3 nucleotide sequence: TGTGCCAGCAGCGGGGAAATGAACACTGAAGCTTTGTTT. Its translation: CASSGEMNTEALF.

V and J are TRBV20-1 and TRBJ2-4; 10 bases map to TRBD2. The CDR3 sequence is 15 residues long. CDR1 and CDR2 (germline): DFQATT, SNEGSKA (reference sequence). Losses at the gene ends were 6 bases for V and 0 bases for J; bases not matched to a gene: 5. CDR3 sequence reads: CSAATSGLAKNIQYF. The CDR3 DNA follows: TGCAGTGCCGCGACTAGCGGGTTAGCCAAAAACATTCAGTACTTC.

This clonotype was found a few times. This sequence joins TRBV11-1 and TRBJ2-1; D gene ambiguous. V shed 1 base and J shed 9 bases, with 10 bases lying between them. This CDR3 has 13 residues. Germline V lookup: CDR1 SGHAT, CDR2 FQDESV (reference sequence). CDR3 loop: CASSLGLAGEQFF. CDR3 coding DNA: TGTGCCAGCAGCTTAGGCTTAGCTGGTGAGCAGTTCTTC.

This rearrangement joins TRBV2 to TRBJ2-2; 10 bases fit TRBD1. Germline V gene data show CDR1 as SNHLY and CDR2 as FYNNEI. The CDR3 totals 14 residues. The V segment lost 3 bases and the J segment 9 bases; nucleotides outside the gene matches: 4. CDR3 nucleotides: TGTGCCAGCAGTGATTGGGACAGGGGCCGGGAGCTGTTTTTT. It encodes CASSDWDRGRELFF.

V gene TRBV19 combines with J gene TRBJ1-5; no clear D gene. Trimming shortened V by 9 bases and J by 5 bases, and 8 bases separated the two germline ends. The CDR3 contains 11 residues. The V gene's germline CDR1 is LNHDA and CDR2 SQIVND (reference sequence). The CDR3 bases are TGTGCCAGCGTAATAGATCAGCCCCAGCATTTT. This sequence encodes CASVIDQPQHF.

This clonotype came up once. V and J are TRBV28 and TRBJ2-1, with TRBD2 matching 11 bases. The CDR3 loop spans 15 amino acids. V shed 0 bases, J shed 5 bases, and the junction held 0 bases outside the gene matches. Per the germline V gene, CDR1 is MDHEN and CDR2 is SYDVKM. The CDR3 DNA is TGTGCCAGCAGTTTATGGGGACTAGCGGACAATGAGCAGTTCTTC. Translation: CASSLWGLADNEQFF. Complete variable domain (other parts from reference TRBV28 and TRBJ2-1): DVKVTQSSRYLVKRTGEKVFLECVQDMDHENMFWYRQDPGLGLRLIYFSYDVKMKEKGDIPEGYSVSREKKERFSLILESASTNQTSMYLCASSLWGLADNEQFFGPGTRLTVL.

The rearrangement uses TRBV5-4 and TRBJ1-6; D is perhaps TRBD1 (5 bases). The CDR3 totals 16 residues. Between the trimmed V and J ends, which lost 2 bases and 6 bases, there was a span of 15 bases. Germline-derived CDR1 and CDR2 are SGHNT and YYREEE (reference sequence). CDR3 protein: CASSLGRGDANSPLHF. The CDR3 DNA follows: TGTGCCAGCAGCTTAGGTCGGGGGGATGCTAATTCACCCCTCCACTTT.

The genes are TRBV6-2 or TRBV6-3 and TRBJ1-2; D is unresolved. Germline CDR1 and CDR2: MNHEY and SVGEGT. Trimming cost V 6 bases and J 8 bases, with 13 bases left between them. The CDR3 is made up of 12 amino acids. The CDR3 region has the DNA TGTGCCAGCAGCTTGACCTTACTAGGCTACACCTTC. This codes for CASSLTLLGYTF.

The CDR3 DNA reads as TGTGCCAGCTCACCAAGAAACGGCGGTAATGAAAAACTGTTTTTT. This encodes CASSPRNGGNEKLFF. This rearrangement joins TRBV18 to TRBJ1-4, with D uncertain. The CDR3 totals 15 residues. Germline values: CDR1 KGHSH, CDR2 LQKENI. V lost 2 bases and J lost 4, with 11 bases in between.

The V and J genes are TRBV15 and TRBJ2-3; 13 bases align to TRBD2. The trim removed 1 base at V and 2 bases at J, leaving 6 bases unmatched. This CDR3 has 18 residues. Germline V gives CDR1 LNHNV, CDR2 YYDKDF (reference sequence). The CDR3: CATSRGLAGGYYTDTQYF. In nucleotides, the CDR3 is TGTGCCACCAGCAGAGGACTAGCGGGAGGTTATTACACAGATACGCAGTATTTT.

The CDR3 DNA follows: TGTGCCAGTAGTATAGAAAGCTCTGGAAACACCATATATTTT. Residues: CASSIESSGNTIYF. This chain links TRBV19 with TRBJ1-3; D remains unclear. The CDR3 loop spans 14 amino acids. From germline, CDR1 is LNHDA and CDR2 SQIVND (reference sequence). Trimming stripped 0 bases from V and 0 bases from J, with 3 bases between.

This sequence joins TRBV20-1 and TRBJ2-1; D gene unclear. CDR1 is DFQATT and CDR2 is SNEGSKA in the germline V gene (reference sequence). The V end was cut by 3 bases, the J end by 9 bases, with 18 bases between. The CDR3 runs 14 residues. As DNA, the CDR3 is TGCAGTGCTAGTCGGGCCCAATCCGCCGGTGAGCAGTTCTTC. It yields the protein CSASRAQSAGEQFF.

J is TRBJ2-1 and V is TRBV19, with TRBD1 matching 8 bases. The CDR3 contains 14 residues. CDR1 and CDR2 from the germline V gene are LNHDA and SQIVND (reference sequence). V shed 0 bases and J 8 bases; nucleotides not matched to a gene: 3. The DNA of the CDR3 is TGTGCCAGTAGTATAGATTTACAGGGGGATGAGCAGTTCTTC. Translating it yields CASSIDLQGDEQFF.

The genes are TRBV6-5 and TRBJ2-2; 14 positions match TRBD2. J gave up 8 bases and V 0 bases, and 8 bases lay outside the gene matches. Germline CDR1 and CDR2: MNHEY and SVGAGI. CDR3 length: 18 amino acids. The CDR3 bases are TGTGCCAGCAGTTACTCGACTGGACTAGCGGGAGGTGGGGGGGAGCTGTTTTTT. It specifies CASSYSTGLAGGGGELFF.

In its sample, this clonotype was seen a few times. The rearrangement joins TRBV6-4 to TRBJ2-3; TRBD1 agrees at 11 bases. This CDR3 region has 14 residues. Germline V lookup: CDR1 MRHNA, CDR2 SNTAGT. With V trimmed by 4 bases and J by 4 bases, 1 base remained unmatched. CDR3 in DNA: TGTGCCAGCAGTGGGACAGGGGGCGCAGATACGCAGTATTTT. This translates into CASSGTGGADTQYF.

This chain connects TRBV27 to TRBJ1-5, with 11 bases that match TRBD1. This CDR3 has 14 residues. V trimming: 6 bases; J trimming: 6 bases; junction bases outside the gene matches: 4. Germline lookup yields CDR1 MNHEY and CDR2 SMNVEV (reference sequence). The DNA of the CDR3 is TGTGCCAGCAGGCCCGGGACAGGGGGTCAGCCCCAGCATTTT. As protein: CASRPGTGGQPQHF.

The chain uses TRBV20-1 and TRBJ2-5; D call uncertain. The V gene's germline CDR1 is DFQATT and CDR2 SNEGSKA (reference sequence). The CDR3 is made up of 14 amino acids. V lost 0 bases to trimming and J lost 2 bases, with 10 bases between them. The CDR3 is CSARDSVIQETQYF. In DNA form, the CDR3 reads TGCAGTGCTAGAGATTCGGTAATACAAGAGACCCAGTACTTC.

The chain couples TRBV7-8 to TRBJ1-4, with 11 bases identical to TRBD1. Germline CDR1 and CDR2: SGHVS and FQNEAQ. With 4 bases clipped from V and 8 bases from J, the junction kept 9 bases outside the gene matches. The CDR3 extends over 16 amino acids. DNA of the CDR3: TGTGCCAGCAGCTCCAGGGACAGGGGGGTTGGGGAAAAACTGTTTTTT. Its protein is CASSSRDRGVGEKLFF.

The chain links TRBV10-3 to TRBJ2-3; D possibly matches TRBD1 or TRBD2 (5 bases each). Germline CDR1 reads ENHRY; CDR2 reads SYGVKD. The CDR3 is 13 amino acids. Trimming removed 5 bases from V and 1 base from J, with 7 bases in between. Written as DNA, the CDR3 is TGTGCCATCAGTCAGGGACGCACAGATACGCAGTATTTT. This sequence encodes CAISQGRTDTQYF.

V is TRBV6-1 and J is TRBJ2-7; TRBD1 matches 11 bases. Germline CDR1 is MNHNS and CDR2 is SASEGT. The junction had 4 bases not matched to a gene; V was cut back by 10 bases and J by 2 bases. This CDR3 region has 13 residues. The CDR3 DNA reads TGTGCCACCGGGACAGGGGGGACCTACGAGCAGTACTTC. It is translated as CATGTGGTYEQYF.

This chain joins TRBV20-1 and TRBJ1-2; 7 bases map to TRBD1. The CDR3 length is 13 residues. The germline V gene encodes CDR1 DFQATT and CDR2 SNEGSKA (reference sequence). Trimming took 4 bases from V and 4 from J; bases not matched to a gene: 6. CDR3 nucleotides: TGCAGTGCTAAGGGCCAGGGGGGCTATGGCTACACCTTC. Protein product: CSAKGQGGYGYTF.

CDR3 nucleotide sequence: TGCGCCAGCAGCCCTGGGGGCGCCCGGTGGGAGACCCAGTACTTC. This encodes CASSPGGARWETQYF. The chain recombines TRBV4-3 with TRBJ2-5; TRBD1 might be the D (6 bases). The CDR3 contains 15 residues. Deletions cut 4 bases from V and 5 bases from J, with 17 bases between. Germline CDR1 and CDR2: LGHNA and YSLEER.

The chain links TRBV4-1 to TRBJ2-5, with unresolved D. Per the germline V gene, CDR1 is MGHRA and CDR2 is YSYEKL. The CDR3 runs to 16 residues. V lost 1 base to trimming and J lost 0 bases, with 12 bases between them. For the CDR3, the DNA is TGCGCCAGCAGCCAAGGGGGAAACAGATACCAAGAGACCCAGTACTTC. Protein: CASSQGGNRYQETQYF.

V usage is TRBV7-8 and J usage is TRBJ1-1, with D unclear. The CDR3 consists of 15 residues. Trimming removed 3 bases from V and 0 bases from J, with 11 bases in between. Germline assignment: CDR1 SGHVS and CDR2 FQNEAQ. CDR3 residues: CASSLGVFMNTEAFF. CDR3 in DNA: TGTGCCAGCAGCTTGGGCGTCTTCATGAACACTGAAGCTTTCTTT.

Points on this clonotype: This CDR3 is missing its conserved last phenylalanine or tryptophan, likely due to a read error. The gene calls are TRBV12-3 or TRBV12-4 and TRBJ2-5, with TRBD1 matching 9 bases. V lost 6 bases to trimming and J lost 5 bases; unmatched junction nucleotides: 4. CDR3 size: 13 residues. The CDR3: CASRGQGGETQYY. CDR3 sequence (DNA): TGTGCCAGCAGGGGACAGGGCGGGGAGACCCAGTACTAC.

The chain carries TRBV10-1 and TRBJ1-4, with a tentative D call TRBD1 (5 bases). Trimming pared 4 bases from V and 3 bases from J, leaving 9 bases between. CDR3 size: 14 residues. Germline lookup yields CDR1 WNHNN and CDR2 SYGVQD (reference sequence). The CDR3 here is CASSAGGANEKLFF. In DNA, the CDR3 is TGCGCCAGCAGTGCCGGGGGAGCTAATGAAAAACTGTTTTTT.

The rearrangement links TRBV7-2 to TRBJ1-2, with D maybe TRBD1 (5 bases). Trimming stripped 4 bases from V and 1 base from J, with 10 bases between. From germline, CDR1 is SGHTA and CDR2 FQGNSA. The CDR3 length is 14 residues. DNA for the CDR3: TGTGCCAGCAGCTGGGGGACGGATAACTATGGCTACACCTTC. Translated: CASSWGTDNYGYTF.

The chain links TRBV29-1 to TRBJ2-3; the D is unclear. The V gene lost 6 bases and the J gene lost 0 bases, with 13 bases spanning the gap. Germline V CDR1 and CDR2: SQVTM, ANQGSEA. There are 14 residues in the CDR3. CDR3 amino acids: CSVLPQTSTDTQYF. The CDR3 DNA reads TGCAGCGTCCTCCCGCAGACTAGCACAGATACGCAGTATTTT.

This clonotype was counted between two and nine times. V and J are TRBV28 and TRBJ2-3, with D maybe TRBD2 (6 bases). The CDR3 is 16 amino acids. Germline V gives CDR1 MDHEN, CDR2 SYDVKM. Trimming cost V 2 bases and J 4 bases, with 16 bases left between them. In DNA form, the CDR3 reads TGTGCCAGCAGTTTACGAGAACTAGCAGGGCCAGATACGCAGTATTTT. Amino acids: CASSLRELAGPDTQYF.